One sample yielded the 19 T cell receptor beta chains listed below, sequenced in a study of blood T cell repertoires in COVID-19. Profiling relied on immunoSEQ multiplex PCR, and the TCRdb table lists in-frame clones only, not all of them. The data contain some 80,000 clones, roughly 85% of them singletons. Sequencing was carried out using peripheral blood. All receptors derive from a man aged 50-59 years with COVID-19, enrolled during active disease.

The CDR3 DNA reads TGTGCCAGCAGCAGGGGTTTGTCAGATACGCAGTATTTT. It specifies CASSRGLSDTQYF. The chain links TRBV6-5 to TRBJ2-3; perhaps TRBD1 as D (6 bases). Trimming took off 6 bases at V and 4 bases at J, with 11 bases between the two ends. This CDR3 spans 13 amino acids. The germline V gene has CDR1 MNHEY and CDR2 SVGAGI.

The V gene is TRBV30, the J gene TRBJ1-2; 8 nucleotides line up with TRBD1. This CDR3 is 13 amino acids long. J was trimmed by 4 bases and V by 2 bases; bases with no gene match: 3. CDR1 is GTSNPN and CDR2 is SVGIG in the germline V gene (reference sequence). In DNA, the CDR3 is TGTGCCTGGAGTCAGGGGGCGGTCTATGGCTACACCTTC. It codes for CAWSQGAVYGYTF.

The chain couples TRBV7-2 to TRBJ2-1; 9 bases fit TRBD1. Trimming took 1 base from V and 9 from J; bases not matched to a gene: 4. This CDR3 comprises 14 residues. Germline values: CDR1 SGHTA, CDR2 FQGNSA. The DNA of the CDR3 is TGTGCCAGCAGCTTAGTGGGACAGGGTGGTGAGCAGTTCTTC. It encodes CASSLVGQGGEQFF.

This clone came up a few times. V is TRBV3-1 (or the pseudogene TRBV3-2) and J is TRBJ2-5, with 7 bases fitting TRBD2. The CDR3 consists of 14 residues. J was trimmed by 4 bases and V by 1 base; bases with no gene match: 3. Germline CDR1 is LGHDT and CDR2 is YNNKEL (reference sequence). The CDR3 protein is CASSQVASGETQYF. The CDR3 nucleotides read TGTGCCAGCAGCCAAGTCGCTAGCGGAGAGACCCAGTACTTC.

V is TRBV28 and J is TRBJ1-2, with no clear D. The CDR3 covers 10 residues. Per the germline V gene, CDR1 is MDHEN and CDR2 is SYDVKM. Trimming removed 6 bases at V and 14 bases at J, with 13 bases between. CDR3 sequence reads: CASSSRLKTF. In DNA, the CDR3 is TGTGCCAGCAGCTCCAGACTAAAAACCTTC.

This chain's CDR3 is CASSILGTDTQYF. Here the CDR3 DNA reads TGTGCCAGTAGTATTCTTGGCACAGATACGCAGTATTTT. V usage is TRBV19 and J usage is TRBJ2-3; D call uncertain. Germline V gene data show CDR1 as LNHDA and CDR2 as SQIVND (reference sequence). The V gene lost 3 bases and the J gene lost 1 base, with 5 bases spanning the gap. CDR3 length equals 13 residues. Supplemented by reference TRBV19 and TRBJ2-3, the full variable domain reads DGGITQSPKYLFRKEGQNVTLSCEQNLNHDAMYWYRQDPGQGLRLIYYSQIVNDFQKGDIAEGYSVSREKKESFPLTVTSAQKNPTAFYLCASSILGTDTQYFGPGTRLTVL.

The chain employs TRBV6-5 and TRBJ1-3, with a possible D match to TRBD1 (5 bases). Trimming cost V 6 bases and J 0 bases, with 9 bases left between them. Germline values: CDR1 MNHEY, CDR2 SVGAGI. This CDR3 comprises 14 residues. The DNA of the CDR3 is TGTGCCAGCAGGAGACAGCTCTCTGGAAACACCATATATTTT. Amino acid sequence: CASRRQLSGNTIYF.

The chain recombines TRBV7-9 with TRBJ1-1, with 8 bases aligning to TRBD1. V lost 1 base, J lost 0 bases, and 7 bases stayed unmatched. The CDR3 is made up of 17 amino acids. CDR1 is SEHNR, CDR2 FQNEAQ, per germline (reference sequence). This chain's CDR3 is CASSLGTGRGMNTEAFF. The CDR3 bases are TGTGCCAGCAGCTTAGGGACAGGGAGGGGGATGAACACTGAAGCTTTCTTT.

J is TRBJ1-5 and V is TRBV29-1; 11 nucleotides line up with TRBD1. The V and J ends lost 2 bases and 6 bases, in that order; junction bases with no gene match: 6. This CDR3 comprises 15 residues. The germline CDR1 and CDR2 sequences are SQVTM and ANQGSEA. The CDR3 DNA sequence: TGCAGCGTTGAATGGGACAGGGGGTTAAGTCAGCCCCAGCATTTT. Amino acids: CSVEWDRGLSQPQHF.

This CDR3 reads CASSLRDSSGNTIYF. For the CDR3, the DNA is TGTGCCAGCAGTTTACGGGACAGCTCTGGAAACACCATATATTTT. V gene TRBV6-6 combines with J gene TRBJ1-3; TRBD1 agrees at 7 bases. CDR1 MNHNY and CDR2 SVGAGI come from the germline V gene (reference sequence). V gave up 4 bases and J gave up 0 bases; unmatched junction bases: 3. The CDR3 contains 15 residues.

The V and J genes are TRBV5-1 and TRBJ1-2; D is perhaps TRBD1 (6 bases). The CDR3 runs 13 residues. Trimming removed 4 bases from V and 7 bases from J, with 14 bases in between. The germline V gene encodes CDR1 SGHRS and CDR2 YFSETQ. The CDR3 is CASSATGQGGYTF. CDR3 bases: TGCGCCAGCAGCGCCACAGGGCAAGGTGGCTACACCTTC.

This clone occurred once. The chain has TRBV13 and TRBJ2-3, with a possible D match to TRBD1 (5 bases). Trimming pared 0 bases from V and 6 bases from J, leaving 10 bases between. The germline V gene has CDR1 PRHDT and CDR2 FYEKMQ (reference sequence). The CDR3 loop spans 14 amino acids. Written as DNA, the CDR3 is TGTGCCAGCAGCTTAGGGGGGCCCGTGGATACGCAGTATTTT. This sequence encodes CASSLGGPVDTQYF.

The chain employs TRBV10-2 and TRBJ2-7; 8 nucleotides match TRBD2. Germline V lookup: CDR1 WSHSY, CDR2 SAAADI. The V and J ends lost 6 bases and 2 bases, in that order; junction bases with no gene match: 3. The CDR3 has 13 residues. The CDR3 region is CASRPGLAYEQYF. The CDR3 region has the DNA TGCGCCAGCAGGCCGGGACTAGCCTACGAGCAGTACTTC.

This chain links TRBV12-3 or TRBV12-4 with TRBJ1-2; D is unclear. With 7 bases removed from V and 8 bases from J, the gap between germline ends came to 17 bases. The CDR3 runs to 13 residues. The CDR3 DNA reads as TGTGCCAGCACTCCCGACGGGAGTGTAGGCTACACCTTC. This encodes CASTPDGSVGYTF.

The rearrangement links TRBV7-9 to TRBJ2-7, with 7 bases aligning to TRBD1. V lost 4 bases, J lost 6 bases, and 6 bases stayed unmatched. Germline-derived CDR1 and CDR2 are SEHNR and FQNEAQ (reference sequence). The CDR3 contains 13 residues. The CDR3 DNA reads as TGTGCCAGCAGCTCCGGGACAGCGGTCGAGCAGTACTTC. Amino acid sequence: CASSSGTAVEQYF.

The chain couples TRBV6-1 to TRBJ2-2, with 9 nucleotides matching TRBD1. The CDR3 runs 18 residues. V lost 4 bases to trimming and J lost 4 bases; unmatched junction nucleotides: 13. Germline CDR1 is MNHNS and CDR2 is SASEGT. CDR3 residues: CASSALTGGTAGTGELFF. The CDR3, as DNA: TGTGCCAGCAGTGCCTTGACAGGGGGTACGGCCGGCACCGGGGAGCTGTTTTTT.

This clone was recorded only once. This chain links TRBV2 with TRBJ2-3; TRBD1 matches at 10 bases. Germline V gene data show CDR1 as SNHLY and CDR2 as FYNNEI. The ends lost 4 bases at V and 6 bases at J; junction bases unmatched: 4. There are 14 residues in the CDR3. The CDR3 DNA sequence: TGTGCCAGCAGTGCCCGGGACAGGGGTGATACGCAGTATTTT. As protein: CASSARDRGDTQYF.

The chain couples TRBV6-6 to TRBJ2-7; D uncertain. Trimming removed 6 bases at V and 3 bases at J, with 6 bases between. Looked up from germline, CDR1 is MNHNY and CDR2 is SVGAGI (reference sequence). This CDR3 spans 11 amino acids. The CDR3 is CASRIGYEQYF. The DNA for the CDR3 is TGTGCCAGCAGAATCGGCTACGAGCAGTACTTC.

This CDR3 reads CASSLTAGNYNEQFF. CDR3 sequence (DNA): TGTGCCAGCAGCTTAACCGCGGGGAACTACAATGAGCAGTTCTTC. V usage is TRBV7-3 and J usage is TRBJ2-1; weak D call: TRBD2 (6 bases). CDR1 and CDR2 from the germline V gene are SGHTA and FQGTGA. The V end lost 0 bases, the J end lost 3 bases, and 9 bases lay between the germline ends. The length of the CDR3 is 15 residues.